This TCR beta chain was documented in a study of blood T cell repertoires in COVID-19. Germline values: CDR1 SGHKS, CDR2 YYEKEE (reference sequence). Trimming took 6 bases from V and 0 from J, leaving 9 bases between them. This CDR3 contains 13 residues. Cohorts were assigned according to the clinical history that participants reported. The authors' processing: Amplification from reference gene primers served as the basis for estimated nucleated cell counts. Produced via immunoSEQ multiplex PCR; TCRdb's table is partial and in-frame only. The V and J calls and clone size were taken over from that table, and D and trimming were inferred from the DNA. The sample consists of a few hundred thousand clones, approximately 75% of them appearing once.

The sequencing sample was made of PBMCs or T cells enriched from blood (not recorded which). The TCR sequence derives from a man between 35 and 55 years old who had recovered from COVID-19. The rearrangement links TRBV5-5 to TRBJ1-2; TRBD1 is a possible D gene (5 bases). CDR3 in amino acids: CASIGGANYGYTF. In nucleotides, the CDR3 is TGTGCCAGCATCGGGGGGGCTAACTATGGCTACACCTTC.